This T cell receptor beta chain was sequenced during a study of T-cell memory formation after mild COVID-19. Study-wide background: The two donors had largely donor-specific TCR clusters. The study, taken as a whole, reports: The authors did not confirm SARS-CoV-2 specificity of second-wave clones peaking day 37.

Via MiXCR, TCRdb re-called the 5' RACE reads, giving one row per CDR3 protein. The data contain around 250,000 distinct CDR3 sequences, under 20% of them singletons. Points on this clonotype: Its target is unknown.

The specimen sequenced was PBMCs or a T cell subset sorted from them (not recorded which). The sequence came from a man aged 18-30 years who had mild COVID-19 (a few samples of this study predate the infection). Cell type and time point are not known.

CDR3 residues: CASPLRSRGPSYEQYF. DNA for the CDR3: TGTGCCAGCCCACTCAGGAGCAGGGGGCCATCCTACGAGCAGTACTTC. V is TRBV7-2 and J is TRBJ2-7; 8 bases match TRBD1. The CDR3 runs to 16 residues. Trimming cost V 8 bases and J 1 base; bases outside gene matches: 13. Germline values: CDR1 SGHTA, CDR2 FQGNSA.